This TCR beta chain was retrieved from a study of blood T cell repertoires in COVID-19. Trimming left V 0 bases short and J 1 base short, with 6 bases between. The length of the CDR3 is 14 residues. The germline CDR1 and CDR2 sequences are MNHEY and SVGEGT. This table comes from immunoSEQ multiplex PCR, and its TCRdb copy is limited to in-frame clones, with some not included. The data show a few hundred thousand clones, with under 85% seen just once and about 1.9% held by the top ten. This clone was observed a single time. This chain connects TRBV6-2 or TRBV6-3 to TRBJ1-1, with D unresolved. Material for sequencing was peripheral blood. This TCR derives from a man aged 25 to 45 who had recovered from COVID-19. The CDR3 region has the DNA TGTGCCAGCAGTTACTCGACATCGAACACTGAAGCTTTCTTT. This codes for CASSYSTSNTEAFF.